This entry describes one T cell receptor (beta chain). The antigen is unknown. Germline V lookup: CDR1 SGHTA, CDR2 FQGTGA. V was clipped by 4 bases and J by 3 bases; unmatched bases: 7. The CDR3 spans 15 residues. Sequencing used immunoSEQ multiplex PCR; TCRdb keeps in-frame clones, though not all of them. The top ten clones hold about 16% of a sample with 40,000 or so clones, about 94% of them seen once. This sample was taken from a study of lymphopenia after photon versus proton radiotherapy. Findings of the study overall: Oligoclonal CD8+ Temra expansion after nadir drove photon patients' diversity drop. Under photons, naive T cells and diversity fell while effector/memory populations rose.

The V and J genes are TRBV7-3 and TRBJ2-7; 9 bases agree with TRBD1. The sample consisted of peripheral blood, taken from a patient treated with photon-based radiotherapy. The source is a man aged 55 to 70 with cholangiocarcinoma. CDR3 in amino acids: CASSSPGTGNYEQYF. The CDR3 DNA reads as TGTGCCAGCAGCTCCCCCGGGACAGGGAACTACGAGCAGTACTTC. Supplemented by reference TRBV7-3 and TRBJ2-7, the full variable domain reads GAGVSQTPSNKVTEKGKYVELRCDPISGHTALYWYRQSLGQGPEFLIYFQGTGAADDSGLPNDRFFAVRPEGSVSTLKIQRTERGDSAVYLCASSSPGTGNYEQYFGPGTRLTVT.